This T cell receptor beta chain was retrieved from a study of cytomegalovirus exposure and HLA in healthy donors. Study summary: Later, an analysis reported that the roughly 120 validation repertoires had used the same platform as the 666 first-cohort repertoires.

Germline V gene data show CDR1 as SGDLS and CDR2 as YYNGEE. The CDR3 runs to 14 residues. V lost 4 bases to trimming and J lost 5 bases, with 14 bases between them. Assay: immunoSEQ multiplex PCR; the TCRdb copy retains only in-frame clones and omits some. The table shows 55,000 to 65,000 clones, with approximately 92% occurring only once. The sequence came from a man between 18 and 29 years old in good health and CMV-seronegative. Sequenced sample: PBMCs. The rearrangement links TRBV9 to TRBJ2-3, with D hard to call. CDR3 DNA: TGTGCCAGCAGCCTTAACCCTCTAGAAGATACGCAGTATTTT. Protein product: CASSLNPLEDTQYF.